This TCR beta chain appears in the sequencing data of a study of control samples from healthy donors and cancer patients. Libraries were prepared by immunoSEQ multiplex PCR; TCRdb keeps only in-frame clonotypes and omits some of them. The table includes 79,000 or so clones, 85% to 90% detected once. The CDR3 spans 14 residues. Per germline, CDR1 SGHTA and CDR2 FQGNSA. The ends lost 8 bases at V and 9 bases at J; junction bases unmatched: 7. This chain connects TRBV7-2 to TRBJ2-2; 12 nucleotides match TRBD2. Sequencing was carried out using PBMCs. The origin of this receptor is a woman aged 45-60 years with colorectal cancer. The CDR3 reads CASLLAGGPRELFF. DNA for the CDR3: TGTGCCAGCCTTCTAGCGGGGGGGCCCCGGGAGCTGTTTTTT.